The present T cell receptor beta chain was sequenced within a study of radiotherapy plus CTLA-4 blockade in lung cancer. Study-wide results and limits: Interferon-beta and early blood T cell clone dynamics reportedly predicted response best.

A word on this clone: Its target is unknown.

The assay was immunoSEQ multiplex PCR, and TCRdb's table has in-frame clones only and misses some. The sample has tens of thousands of clones; about four fifths are singletons. This CDR3 has 14 residues. The V and J ends lost 5 bases and 0 bases respectively, with 9 bases between them. This chain connects TRBV5-3 to TRBJ1-5; the D is unclear. TRBV5-3 is filed as an ORF, its function uncertain. Sequences were derived from peripheral blood, sampled from a patient treated with radiotherapy plus ipilimumab. The TCR was taken from a human donor with non-small cell lung cancer who had a partial response to radiotherapy plus ipilimumab. Some clones in this sample may be carry-over from other donors' samples. The CDR3 loop is CARSGLSSNQPQHF. CDR3 DNA sequence: TGTGCCAGAAGTGGGCTCTCTAGCAATCAGCCCCAGCATTTT.